This T cell receptor (beta chain) came from a study of cytomegalovirus exposure and HLA in healthy donors. CDR1 and CDR2 (germline): LNHDA, SQIVND (reference sequence). The CDR3 covers 15 residues. Trimming took off 5 bases at V and 1 base at J, with 12 bases between the two ends. The PCR was carried out with 60 Vbeta primers and 13 Jbeta primers. Data came from immunoSEQ multiplex PCR; TCRdb stores just in-frame clones and leaves some out. This repertoire shows about 25,000 clones, approximately 79% found once; its top ten account for around 4.5%. The J gene is TRBJ2-1, the V gene TRBV19; possibly TRBD2 for D (6 bases). This receptor was identified in a male donor in good health and CMV-seronegative. The sample comprised PBMCs. The CDR3 coding sequence is TGTGCCAGTAGTTCCCGGGGACTTTCCTACAATGAGCAGTTCTTC. Its translation: CASSSRGLSYNEQFF.